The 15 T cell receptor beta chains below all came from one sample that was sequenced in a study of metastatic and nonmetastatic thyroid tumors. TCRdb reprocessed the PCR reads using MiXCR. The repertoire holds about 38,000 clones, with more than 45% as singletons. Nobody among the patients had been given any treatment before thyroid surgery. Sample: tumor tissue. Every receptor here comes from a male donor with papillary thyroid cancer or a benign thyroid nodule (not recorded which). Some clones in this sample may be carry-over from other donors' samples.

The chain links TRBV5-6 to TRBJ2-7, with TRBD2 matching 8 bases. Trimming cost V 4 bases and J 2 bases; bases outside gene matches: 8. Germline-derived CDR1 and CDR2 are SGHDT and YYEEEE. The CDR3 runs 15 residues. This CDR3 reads CASSPAGVGAYEQYF. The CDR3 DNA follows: TGTGCCAGCAGCCCAGCGGGAGTTGGCGCCTACGAGCAGTACTTC.

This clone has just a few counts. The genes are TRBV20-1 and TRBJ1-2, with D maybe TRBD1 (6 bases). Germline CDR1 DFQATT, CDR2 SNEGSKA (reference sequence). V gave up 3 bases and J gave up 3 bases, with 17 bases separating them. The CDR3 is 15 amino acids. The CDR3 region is CSARTLGADHYGYTF. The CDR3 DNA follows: TGCAGTGCTAGGACCTTGGGGGCGGACCACTATGGCTACACCTTC.

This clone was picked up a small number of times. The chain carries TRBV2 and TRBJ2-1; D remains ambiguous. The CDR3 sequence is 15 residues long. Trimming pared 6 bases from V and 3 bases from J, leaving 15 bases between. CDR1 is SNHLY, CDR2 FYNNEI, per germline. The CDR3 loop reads CASSRDITFYNEQFF. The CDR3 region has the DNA TGTGCCAGCAGCAGAGACATAACCTTCTACAATGAGCAGTTCTTC.

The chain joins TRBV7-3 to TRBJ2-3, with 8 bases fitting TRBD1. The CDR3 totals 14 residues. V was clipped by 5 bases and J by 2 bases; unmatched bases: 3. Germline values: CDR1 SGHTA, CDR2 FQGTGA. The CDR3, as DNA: TGTGCCAGCAGCGGACAGGGCAACACAGATACGCAGTATTTT. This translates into CASSGQGNTDTQYF.

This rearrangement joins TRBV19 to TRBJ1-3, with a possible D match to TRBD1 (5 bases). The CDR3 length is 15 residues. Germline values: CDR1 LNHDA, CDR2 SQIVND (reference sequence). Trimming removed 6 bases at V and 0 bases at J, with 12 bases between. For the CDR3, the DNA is TGTGCCAGTAGACCGGACACCATCTCTGGAAACACCATATATTTT. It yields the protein CASRPDTISGNTIYF.

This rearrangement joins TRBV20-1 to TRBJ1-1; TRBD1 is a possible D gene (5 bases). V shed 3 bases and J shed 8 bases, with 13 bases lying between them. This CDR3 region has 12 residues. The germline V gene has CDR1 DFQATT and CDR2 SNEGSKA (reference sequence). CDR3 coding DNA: TGCAGTGCTAGCCGTGGGGGAACCGAAGCTTTCTTT. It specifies CSASRGGTEAFF.

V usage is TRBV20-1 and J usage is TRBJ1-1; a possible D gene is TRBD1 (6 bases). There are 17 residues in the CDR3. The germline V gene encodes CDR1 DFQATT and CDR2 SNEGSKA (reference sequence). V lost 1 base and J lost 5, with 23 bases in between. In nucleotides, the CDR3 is TGCAGTGCTAGAGGCCCTGGGACACCGACATCCCCTACTGAAGCTTTCTTT. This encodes CSARGPGTPTSPTEAFF.

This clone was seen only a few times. CDR3 sequence: CASRLTGPSYEQYF. CDR3 nucleotide sequence: TGTGCCAGCAGGTTGACAGGGCCCTCCTACGAGCAGTACTTC. The chain joins TRBV27 to TRBJ2-7; TRBD1 aligns across 7 bases. This CDR3 comprises 14 residues. Germline values: CDR1 MNHEY, CDR2 SMNVEV (reference sequence). Trimming removed 6 bases from V and 0 bases from J; junction bases left unmatched: 5.

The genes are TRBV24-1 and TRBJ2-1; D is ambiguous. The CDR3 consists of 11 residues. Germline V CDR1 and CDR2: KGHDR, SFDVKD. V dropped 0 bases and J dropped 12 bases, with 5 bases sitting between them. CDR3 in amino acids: CATSDLLGQFF. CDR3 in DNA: TGTGCCACCAGTGATTTGCTGGGGCAGTTCTTC.

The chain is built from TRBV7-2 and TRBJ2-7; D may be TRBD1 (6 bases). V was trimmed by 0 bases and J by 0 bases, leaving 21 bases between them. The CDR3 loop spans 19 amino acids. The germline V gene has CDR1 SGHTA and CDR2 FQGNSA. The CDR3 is CASSLAGTHYRKSSYEQYF. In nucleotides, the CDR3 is TGTGCCAGCAGCTTAGCCGGGACACACTACCGAAAGAGCTCCTACGAGCAGTACTTC.

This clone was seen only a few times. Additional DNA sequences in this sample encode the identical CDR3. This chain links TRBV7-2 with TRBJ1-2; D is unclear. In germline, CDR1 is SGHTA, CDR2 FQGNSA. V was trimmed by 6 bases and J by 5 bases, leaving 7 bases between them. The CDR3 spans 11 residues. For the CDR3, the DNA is TGTGCCAGCAGTTTGGCTTATGGCTACACCTTC. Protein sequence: CASSLAYGYTF.

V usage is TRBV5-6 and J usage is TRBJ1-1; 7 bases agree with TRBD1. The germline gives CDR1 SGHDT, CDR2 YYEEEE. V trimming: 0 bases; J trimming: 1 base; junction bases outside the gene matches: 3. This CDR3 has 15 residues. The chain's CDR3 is CASSLGGGRNTEAFF. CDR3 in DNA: TGTGCCAGCAGCTTGGGAGGGGGCAGGAACACTGAAGCTTTCTTT.

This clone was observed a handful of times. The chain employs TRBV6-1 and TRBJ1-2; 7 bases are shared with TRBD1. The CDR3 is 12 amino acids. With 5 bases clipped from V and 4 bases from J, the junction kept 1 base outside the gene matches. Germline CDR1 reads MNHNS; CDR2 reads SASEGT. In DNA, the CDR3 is TGTGCCAGCAGTCCAGGGGGCTATGGCTACACCTTC. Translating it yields CASSPGGYGYTF.

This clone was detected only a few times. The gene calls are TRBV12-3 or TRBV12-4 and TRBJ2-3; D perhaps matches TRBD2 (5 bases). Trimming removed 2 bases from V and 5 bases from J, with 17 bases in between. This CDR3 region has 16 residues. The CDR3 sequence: CASSLFPLVVGDTQYF. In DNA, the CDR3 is TGTGCCAGCAGTTTATTCCCACTAGTGGTAGGAGATACGCAGTATTTT.

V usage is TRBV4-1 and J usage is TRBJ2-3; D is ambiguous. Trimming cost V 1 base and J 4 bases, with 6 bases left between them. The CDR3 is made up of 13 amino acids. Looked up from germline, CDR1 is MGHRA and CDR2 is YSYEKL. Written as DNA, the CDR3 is TGCGCCAGCAGCCAAGGTGGACCAGATACGCAGTATTTT. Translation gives CASSQGGPDTQYF.